The 7 T cell receptor beta chains reported below all come from one sample, sequenced in a study of blood T cell repertoires in COVID-19. TCRdb keeps only in-frame clones here, not all; method: immunoSEQ multiplex PCR. The sample lists about 230,000 clones, about 86% occurring once. Input material: peripheral blood. These receptor sequences come from a man older than 75 with acute or convalescent COVID-19.

The V gene is TRBV7-2, the J gene TRBJ2-3; TRBD2 matches at 7 bases. Germline-derived CDR1 and CDR2 are SGHTA and FQGNSA. V shed 2 bases, J shed 10 bases, and the junction held 9 bases outside the gene matches. This CDR3 has 14 amino acids. The CDR3 region has the DNA TGTGCCAGCAGCTTATTCCGGACTAGTCCCGCGCAGTATTTT. This encodes CASSLFRTSPAQYF.

This clone was observed a few times. This chain joins TRBV29-1 and TRBJ2-5, with 9 bases fitting TRBD1. Germline CDR1 is SQVTM and CDR2 is ANQGSEA. V lost 7 bases, J lost 5 bases, and 8 bases stayed unmatched. CDR3 length: 13 residues. CDR3 bases: TGCAGCGCTGGGACAGGGAAGGTCGAGACCCAGTACTTC. Its protein is CSAGTGKVETQYF.

This clone has only a few counts. The chain is built from TRBV5-1 and TRBJ1-5; possibly TRBD1 for D (6 bases). The CDR3 length is 14 residues. The V gene lost 3 bases and the J gene lost 1 base, with 8 bases spanning the gap. The germline V gene encodes CDR1 SGHRS and CDR2 YFSETQ. The CDR3 DNA reads as TGCGCCAGCAGCTCGGGACAAAGCAATCAGCCCCAGCATTTT. It yields the protein CASSSGQSNQPQHF.

CDR3: CVRSLERERWEGQYF. CDR3 DNA: TGTGTCAGAAGCTTAGAGCGGGAGCGATGGGAGGGGCAGTACTTC. This chain joins TRBV7-5 and TRBJ2-7; the table's D call, TRBD2, was not checked against the DNA. TRBV7-5 constitutes a pseudogene. This CDR3 is 15 amino acids long.

The chain links TRBV7-2 to TRBJ2-3; 9 bases are a match to TRBD2. This CDR3 is 15 amino acids long. V was pared by 5 bases and J by 6 bases, with 9 bases of the junction left unmatched. Germline CDR1 reads SGHTA; CDR2 reads FQGNSA. The CDR3 nucleotides are TGTGCCAGCAGCCCTGGACTAGCGTTTGGTGATACGCAGTATTTT. Translated, it gives CASSPGLAFGDTQYF.

The chain joins TRBV4-1 to TRBJ1-6; 7 bases map to TRBD1. This CDR3 spans 15 amino acids. Germline V gene lookup returns CDR1 MGHRA and CDR2 YSYEKL. With V trimmed by 4 bases and J by 7 bases, 7 bases remained unmatched. The CDR3 loop reads CASSLSGTANSPLHF. In DNA form, the CDR3 reads TGCGCCAGCAGCCTATCCGGGACAGCAAATTCACCCCTCCACTTT.

The chain couples TRBV7-9 to TRBJ1-1; D might be TRBD1 (6 bases). The CDR3 sequence is 15 residues long. Germline values: CDR1 SEHNR, CDR2 FQNEAQ (reference sequence). V was pared by 6 bases and J by 3 bases, with 17 bases between. CDR3 in DNA: TGTGCCAGCAGGGGATGGGACAATGAGGACACTGAAGCTTTCTTT. Translated, it gives CASRGWDNEDTEAFF.